A single sample gave rise to the 26 T cell receptor beta chains below, sequenced in a study of blood T cell repertoires in COVID-19. Repertoires were generated with immunoSEQ multiplex PCR, while TCRdb's copy carries only in-frame clones and drops some. This sample has approximately 70,000 clones, with about 75% found just once. Sequencing input: PBMCs or T cells enriched from blood (not recorded which). These receptors all come from a woman between 55 and 75 years old who had been exposed to COVID-19.

The chain links TRBV30 to TRBJ1-1; D is unresolved. Trimming cost V 2 bases and J 5 bases, with 9 bases left between them. The germline gives CDR1 GTSNPN, CDR2 SVGIG (reference sequence). This CDR3 is built from 12 residues. In DNA form, the CDR3 reads TGTGCCTGGAGTCCAGCGGGAACTGAAGCTTTCTTT. It specifies CAWSPAGTEAFF.

The chain carries TRBV6-5 and TRBJ1-6, with D possibly matching TRBD1 (5 bases). Germline CDR1 is MNHEY and CDR2 is SVGAGI. The CDR3 spans 14 residues. Trimming left V 7 bases short and J 11 bases short, with 18 bases between. This CDR3 reads CASTPENRTPPLHF. The CDR3 coding sequence is TGTGCCAGCACCCCGGAGAACAGGACGCCACCCCTCCACTTT.

J is TRBJ1-1 and V is TRBV6-5, with TRBD1 identical over 9 bases. Losses at the gene ends were 2 bases for V and 5 bases for J; bases not matched to a gene: 3. CDR1 MNHEY and CDR2 SVGAGI come from the germline V gene. The CDR3 has 14 amino acids. CDR3 sequence (DNA): TGTGCCAGCAGTTACCCGACAGGGGGAACTGAAGCTTTCTTT. It yields the protein CASSYPTGGTEAFF.

This chain uses TRBV5-4 with TRBJ1-2, with unresolved D. The CDR3 extends over 15 amino acids. V was cut by 3 bases and J by 8 bases, with 20 bases left in between. The germline CDR1 and CDR2 sequences are SGHNT and YYREEE (reference sequence). The CDR3 protein is CASSYPDRSGEGYTF. Written as DNA, the CDR3 is TGTGCCAGCAGCTACCCAGACCGGTCGGGAGAAGGCTACACCTTC.

This chain joins TRBV15 and TRBJ1-3; 9 nucleotides match TRBD1. The V gene end was trimmed by 2 bases and the J gene end by 0 bases; junction bases not matched to a gene: 14. The CDR3 extends over 20 amino acids. CDR1 and CDR2 from the germline V gene are LNHNV and YYDKDF (reference sequence). The CDR3 nucleotides read TGTGCCACCAGCAGAAGGGGACAGGGATTTTCTATAGACTCTGGAAACACCATATATTTT. Encoded protein: CATSRRGQGFSIDSGNTIYF.

This clone has just a few counts. The genes are TRBV11-2 and TRBJ2-7; possible D gene TRBD2, 7 bases. Germline V lookup: CDR1 SGHAT, CDR2 FQNNGV. Trimming stripped 6 bases from V and 0 bases from J, with 18 bases between. The CDR3 sequence is 16 residues long. The CDR3 DNA reads TGTGCCAGCAGGGGGAAGGGGGGGCTTTCCTCCTACGAGCAGTACTTC. It encodes CASRGKGGLSSYEQYF.

The V call is TRBV19, the J call TRBJ2-1, with TRBD2 matching over 10 bases. V gave up 7 bases and J gave up 10 bases; unmatched junction bases: 13. CDR3 length: 15 amino acids. Germline CDR1 reads LNHDA; CDR2 reads SQIVND (reference sequence). The CDR3 DNA follows: TGTGCCAGTACCAGGGGGGCTAGCGGGAGTGGAGAGCAGTTCTTC. The encoded protein is CASTRGASGSGEQFF.

The V call is TRBV4-1, the J call TRBJ2-3; D remains ambiguous. The CDR3 contains 16 residues. The germline gives CDR1 MGHRA, CDR2 YSYEKL. V gave up 0 bases and J gave up 8 bases, with 18 bases separating them. CDR3 DNA: TGCGCCAGCAGCCAAGATCTCATGAACGCGCCCTTTACGCAGTATTTT. Its protein product is CASSQDLMNAPFTQYF.

The genes are TRBV10-3 and TRBJ1-5, with D unresolved. There are 13 residues in the CDR3. Germline CDR1 and CDR2: ENHRY and SYGVKD. The V and J ends lost 3 bases and 0 bases respectively, with 3 bases between them. CDR3 in amino acids: CAISEYSNQPQHF. The CDR3, as DNA: TGTGCCATCAGTGAATATAGCAATCAGCCCCAGCATTTT.

This chain's CDR3 is CATAVPGQGFSGNTIYF. CDR3 DNA sequence: TGTGCCACCGCCGTCCCGGGACAGGGATTCTCTGGAAACACCATATATTTT. V usage is TRBV24-1 and J usage is TRBJ1-3; TRBD1 matches 9 bases. V was clipped by 9 bases and J by 0 bases; unmatched bases: 11. Germline V gene sequence: CDR1 KGHDR, CDR2 SFDVKD. The CDR3 sequence is 17 residues long.

The rearrangement joins TRBV7-9 to TRBJ1-6, with 8 bases lining up with TRBD1. The CDR3 is 14 residues long. V was clipped by 3 bases and J by 8 bases; unmatched bases: 3. CDR1 is SEHNR, CDR2 FQNEAQ, per germline (reference sequence). The CDR3 sequence: CASSFGTGDSPLHF. CDR3 nucleotides: TGTGCCAGCAGCTTCGGGACAGGTGATTCACCCCTCCACTTT.

This clone has just a few counts. The CDR3 loop reads CASSYRDRLYEQYF. CDR3 nucleotide sequence: TGTGCCAGTTCATACCGGGACAGACTCTACGAGCAGTACTTC. The chain joins TRBV19 to TRBJ2-7; the match to TRBD1 covers 7 bases. CDR3 size: 14 residues. V trimming: 8 bases; J trimming: 3 bases; junction bases outside the gene matches: 10. Germline-derived CDR1 and CDR2 are LNHDA and SQIVND (reference sequence).

This clone was recorded a few times. This chain links TRBV7-2 with TRBJ1-3; the D is unclear. Trimming removed 6 bases at V and 0 bases at J, with 6 bases between. Per germline, CDR1 SGHTA and CDR2 FQGNSA. CDR3 length: 13 residues. The CDR3 reads CASSSRSGNTIYF. The CDR3 DNA reads as TGTGCCAGCAGTTCTCGCTCTGGAAACACCATATATTTT.

DNA for the CDR3: TGTGCCAGCAGCACTCTGAACGCGGGACCCACAGATACGCAGTATTTT. It yields the protein CASSTLNAGPTDTQYF. The V call is TRBV28, the J call TRBJ2-3; weak D call: TRBD2 (6 bases). Germline V lookup: CDR1 MDHEN, CDR2 SYDVKM. V gave up 6 bases and J gave up 2 bases, with 18 bases separating them. This CDR3 comprises 16 residues.

Note on this clone: The same CDR3 arises from other DNA sequences in this sample as well. The chain couples TRBV29-1 to TRBJ1-1; D remains unclear. Germline V gene lookup returns CDR1 SQVTM and CDR2 ANQGSEA. This CDR3 has 11 residues. V was clipped by 0 bases and J by 7 bases, with 6 bases between them. The CDR3 protein is CSVEDPGEAFF. The DNA of the CDR3 is TGCAGCGTTGAAGATCCCGGTGAAGCTTTCTTT.

The chain has TRBV20-1 and TRBJ1-5, with a tentative D call TRBD1 (6 bases). Germline values: CDR1 DFQATT, CDR2 SNEGSKA (reference sequence). The length of the CDR3 is 18 residues. Trimming stripped 3 bases from V and 0 bases from J, with 21 bases between. The CDR3, as DNA: TGCAGTGCTAGTCAACTCCCTGGGACATCGGATAGCAATCAGCCCCAGCATTTT. Amino acids: CSASQLPGTSDSNQPQHF.

V usage is TRBV5-1 and J usage is TRBJ2-1; maybe TRBD1 (6 bases). The germline V gene encodes CDR1 SGHRS and CDR2 YFSETQ. Trimming stripped 4 bases from V and 12 bases from J, with 17 bases between. This CDR3 spans 13 amino acids. Here the CDR3 reads CASSQTSGTPQFF. Here the CDR3 DNA reads TGCGCCAGCAGCCAGACCTCCGGGACACCGCAGTTCTTC.

The chain recombines TRBV12-3 or TRBV12-4 with TRBJ1-2, with TRBD1 matching over 9 bases. The CDR3 contains 11 residues. The CDR3 DNA sequence: TGTGCGTACCGGGACAGGGATGGCTACACCTTC. This sequence encodes CAYRDRDGYTF.

In its sample, this clone was seen many times. This chain joins TRBV2 and TRBJ1-5, with TRBD1 matching over 9 bases. V lost 8 bases, J lost 4 bases, and 9 bases stayed unmatched. Per germline, CDR1 SNHLY and CDR2 FYNNEI. The CDR3 contains 15 residues. The CDR3 region is CASSGQGIRNQPQHF. The CDR3 bases are TGTGCCAGCTCGGGACAGGGAATTAGAAATCAGCCCCAGCATTTT. Full variable domain (remainder filled in from reference TRBV2 and TRBJ1-5): EPEVTQTPSHQVTQMGQEVILRCVPISNHLYFYWYRQILGQKVEFLVSFYNNEISEKSEIFDDQFSVERPDGSNFTLKIRSTKLEDSAMYFCASSGQGIRNQPQHFGDGTRLSIL.

This clone came up once. This chain joins TRBV7-2 and TRBJ2-2, with unresolved D. The CDR3 is 12 amino acids. V was shortened by 5 bases and J by 4 bases, with 5 bases between the two germline ends. Germline V gives CDR1 SGHTA, CDR2 FQGNSA. This chain's CDR3 is CASSPSTGELFF. CDR3 DNA: TGTGCCAGCAGCCCGAGCACCGGGGAGCTGTTTTTT.

V and J are TRBV19 and TRBJ2-1, with 10 bases lining up with TRBD2. Germline assignment: CDR1 LNHDA and CDR2 SQIVND (reference sequence). The CDR3 runs 16 residues. V lost 3 bases and J lost 9; bases outside the gene matches: 11. CDR3 nucleotides: TGTGCCAGTAGTATGAAGAGCGGGAGGGCCCGAGGTGAGCAGTTCTTC. It yields the protein CASSMKSGRARGEQFF.

The chain recombines TRBV5-6 with TRBJ1-1; 7 nucleotides line up with TRBD1. The CDR3 is made up of 17 amino acids. Germline V gene data show CDR1 as SGHDT and CDR2 as YYEEEE. V was pared by 2 bases and J by 4 bases, with 14 bases of the junction left unmatched. For the CDR3, the DNA is TGTGCCAGCAGCTTACAGGGGACGCAGCTATCGAGCACTGAAGCTTTCTTT. Translation: CASSLQGTQLSSTEAFF. Variable domain in full (rest from reference TRBV5-6 and TRBJ1-1): DAGVTQSPTHLIKTRGQQVTLRCSPKSGHDTVSWYQQALGQGPQFIFQYYEEEERQRGNFPDRFSGHQFPNYSSELNVNALLLGDSALYLCASSLQGTQLSSTEAFFGQGTRLTVV.

Only one count was recorded for this clone. V gene TRBV14 combines with J gene TRBJ1-2; the match to TRBD1 covers 7 bases. The V and J ends lost 3 bases and 4 bases, in that order; junction bases with no gene match: 11. Germline V gives CDR1 SGHDN, CDR2 FVKESK. The CDR3 runs to 16 residues. CDR3 amino acids: CASSQNRGLPSYGYTF. CDR3 bases: TGTGCCAGCAGCCAGAACAGGGGCCTTCCCTCCTATGGCTACACCTTC.

CDR3 in amino acids: CASSPTGTYGYTF. DNA for the CDR3: TGTGCCAGCAGCCCGACAGGGACCTATGGCTACACCTTC. The chain joins TRBV12-3 or TRBV12-4 to TRBJ1-2, with 7 bases matching TRBD1. V lost 6 bases and J lost 4; bases outside the gene matches: 5. The CDR3 is 13 amino acids.

This clone was picked up one time. This chain joins TRBV5-1 and TRBJ2-6; no clear D gene. CDR1 is SGHRS and CDR2 is YFSETQ in the germline V gene. The CDR3 has 16 amino acids. Trimming pared 4 bases from V and 0 bases from J, leaving 11 bases between. The DNA of the CDR3 is TGCGCCAGCAGCCCCAACGCACACTCTGGGGCCAACGTCCTGACTTTC. Encoded protein: CASSPNAHSGANVLTF. The whole variable domain, filled in from reference TRBV5-1 and TRBJ2-6, reads KAGVTQTPRYLIKTRGQQVTLSCSPISGHRSVSWYQQTPGQGLQFLFEYFSETQRNKGNFPGRFSGRQFSNSRSEMNVSTLELGDSALYLCASSPNAHSGANVLTFGAGSRLTVL.

This clone was counted between two and nine times. The V and J genes are TRBV7-8 and TRBJ2-1; 11 bases map to TRBD2. The ends lost 3 bases at V and 6 bases at J; junction bases unmatched: 1. The CDR3 covers 14 residues. CDR1 and CDR2 (germline): SGHVS, FQNEAQ. DNA of the CDR3: TGTGCCAGCAGCTTTAGCGGGGGGGTCAATGAGCAGTTCTTC. Its translation is CASSFSGGVNEQFF.